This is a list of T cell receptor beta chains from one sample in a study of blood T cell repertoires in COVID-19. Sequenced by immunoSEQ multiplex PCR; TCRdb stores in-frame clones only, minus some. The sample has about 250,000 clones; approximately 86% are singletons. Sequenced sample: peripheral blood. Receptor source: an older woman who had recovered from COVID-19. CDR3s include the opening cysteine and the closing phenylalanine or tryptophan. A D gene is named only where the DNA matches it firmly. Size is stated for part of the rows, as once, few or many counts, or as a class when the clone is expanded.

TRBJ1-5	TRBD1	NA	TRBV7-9	CASSGDSSQPQHF	TGTGCCAGCAGCGGGGACAGTTCTCAGCCCCAGCATTTT
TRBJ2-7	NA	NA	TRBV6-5	CASSYRGQRPYEQYF	TGTGCCAGCAGTTACCGAGGACAGCGACCCTACGAGCAGTACTTC
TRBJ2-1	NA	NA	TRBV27	CASSLTGTRIEQFF	TGTGCCAGCAGTCTTACAGGGACCCGGATTGAGCAGTTCTTC
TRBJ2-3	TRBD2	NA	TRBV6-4	CASSEERGATDTQYF	TGTGCCAGCAGTGAGGAGCGGGGGGCCACAGATACGCAGTATTTT
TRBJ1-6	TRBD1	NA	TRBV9	CASSGRQGLGSPLHF	TGTGCCAGCAGCGGAAGACAGGGACTTGGTTCACCCCTCCACTTT
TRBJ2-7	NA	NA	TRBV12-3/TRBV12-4	CASSIQGYF	TGTGCCAGCAGTATACAGGGGTACTTC
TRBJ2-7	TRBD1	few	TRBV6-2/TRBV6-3	CASSYSRDSSYEQYF	TGTGCCAGCAGTTACTCCCGGGACAGCTCCTACGAGCAGTACTTC
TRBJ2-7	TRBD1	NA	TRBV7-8	CASRMTGGHEQYF	TGTGCCAGCAGGATGACAGGGGGCCACGAGCAGTACTTC
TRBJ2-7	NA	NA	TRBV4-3	CASSQVGHGGEQYF	TGCGCCAGCAGCCAAGTAGGACACGGGGGCGAGCAGTACTTC
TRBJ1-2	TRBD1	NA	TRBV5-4	CASSQTGEGGGYTF	TGTGCCAGCAGCCAAACAGGGGAAGGAGGGGGCTACACCTTC
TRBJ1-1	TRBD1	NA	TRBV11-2	CASSFRTGFDTEAFF	TGTGCCAGCAGCTTTCGGACAGGGTTTGACACTGAAGCTTTCTTT
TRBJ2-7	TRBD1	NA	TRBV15	CATSGGTGGVEQYF	TGTGCCACCAGCGGCGGGACAGGGGGTGTCGAGCAGTACTTC
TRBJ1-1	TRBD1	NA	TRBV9	CASSPQQQGAEAFF	TGTGCCAGCAGCCCTCAACAACAGGGGGCTGAAGCTTTCTTT